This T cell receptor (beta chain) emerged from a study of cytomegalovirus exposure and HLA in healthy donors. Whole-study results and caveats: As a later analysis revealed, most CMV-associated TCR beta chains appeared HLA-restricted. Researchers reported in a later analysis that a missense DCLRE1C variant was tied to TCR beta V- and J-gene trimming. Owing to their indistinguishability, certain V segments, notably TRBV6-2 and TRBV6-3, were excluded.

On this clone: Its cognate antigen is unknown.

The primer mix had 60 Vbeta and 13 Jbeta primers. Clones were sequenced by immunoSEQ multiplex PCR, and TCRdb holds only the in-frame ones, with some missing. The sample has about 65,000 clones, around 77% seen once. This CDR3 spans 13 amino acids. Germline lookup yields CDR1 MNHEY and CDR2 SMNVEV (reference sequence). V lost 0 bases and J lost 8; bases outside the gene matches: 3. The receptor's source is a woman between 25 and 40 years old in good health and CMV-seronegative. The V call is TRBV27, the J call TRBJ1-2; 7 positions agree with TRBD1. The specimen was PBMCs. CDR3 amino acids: CASSLSGGFGYTF. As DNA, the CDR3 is TGTGCCAGCAGTTTATCAGGGGGCTTCGGCTACACCTTC.